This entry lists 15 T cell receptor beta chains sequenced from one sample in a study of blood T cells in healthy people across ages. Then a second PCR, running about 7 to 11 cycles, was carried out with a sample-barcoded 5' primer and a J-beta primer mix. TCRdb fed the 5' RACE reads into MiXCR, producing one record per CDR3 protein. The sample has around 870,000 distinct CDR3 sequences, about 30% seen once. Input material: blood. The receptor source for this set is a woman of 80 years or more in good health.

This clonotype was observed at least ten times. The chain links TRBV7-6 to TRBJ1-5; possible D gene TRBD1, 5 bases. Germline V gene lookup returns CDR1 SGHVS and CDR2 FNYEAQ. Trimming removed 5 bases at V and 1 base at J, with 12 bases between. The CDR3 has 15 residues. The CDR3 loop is CASSPSGLSNQPQHF. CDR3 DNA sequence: TGTGCCAGCAGCCCCTCGGGACTGAGCAATCAGCCCCAGCATTTT.

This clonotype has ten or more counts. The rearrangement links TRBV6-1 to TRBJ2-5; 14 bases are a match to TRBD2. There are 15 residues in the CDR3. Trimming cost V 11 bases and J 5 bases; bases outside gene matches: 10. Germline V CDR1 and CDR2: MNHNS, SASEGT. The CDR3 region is CASAGLAGAWETQYF. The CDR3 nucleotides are TGTGCCTCCGCGGGACTAGCGGGGGCCTGGGAGACCCAGTACTTC.

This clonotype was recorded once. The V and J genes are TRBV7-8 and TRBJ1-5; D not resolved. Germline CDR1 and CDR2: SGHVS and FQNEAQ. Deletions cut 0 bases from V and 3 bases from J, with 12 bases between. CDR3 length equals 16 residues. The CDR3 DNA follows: TGTGCCAGCAGCTTAGCGAGCAGGATCCTCAATCAGCCCCAGCATTTT. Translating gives CASSLASRILNQPQHF.

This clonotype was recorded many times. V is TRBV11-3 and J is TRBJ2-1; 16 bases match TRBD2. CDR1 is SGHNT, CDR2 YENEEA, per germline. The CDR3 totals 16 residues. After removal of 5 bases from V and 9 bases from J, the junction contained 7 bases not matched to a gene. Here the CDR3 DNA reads TGTGCCAGCAGCCAGGGACTAGCGGGGGGGCATGTTGAGCAGTTCTTC. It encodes CASSQGLAGGHVEQFF.

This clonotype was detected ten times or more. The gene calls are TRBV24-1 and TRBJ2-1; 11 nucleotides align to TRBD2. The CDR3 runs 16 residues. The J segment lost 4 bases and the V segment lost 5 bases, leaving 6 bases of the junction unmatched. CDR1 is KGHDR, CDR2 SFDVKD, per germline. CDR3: CATSAISGGGYNEQFF. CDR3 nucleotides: TGTGCCACCAGTGCAATTAGCGGGGGGGGTTACAATGAGCAGTTCTTC.

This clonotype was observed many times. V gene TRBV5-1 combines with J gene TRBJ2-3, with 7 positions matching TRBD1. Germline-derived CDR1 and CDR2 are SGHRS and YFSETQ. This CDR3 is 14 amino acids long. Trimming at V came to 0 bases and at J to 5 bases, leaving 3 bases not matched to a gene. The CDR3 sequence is CASSLEGARDTQYF. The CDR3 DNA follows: TGCGCCAGCAGCTTGGAGGGGGCAAGAGATACGCAGTATTTT.

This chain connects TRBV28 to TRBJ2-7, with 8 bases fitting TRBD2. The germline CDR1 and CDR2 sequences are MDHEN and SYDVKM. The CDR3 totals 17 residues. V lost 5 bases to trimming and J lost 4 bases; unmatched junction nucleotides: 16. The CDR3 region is CASSPDWTSGGSYEQYF. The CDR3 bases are TGTGCCAGCAGTCCGGACTGGACTTCGGGGGGGTCTTACGAGCAGTACTTC.

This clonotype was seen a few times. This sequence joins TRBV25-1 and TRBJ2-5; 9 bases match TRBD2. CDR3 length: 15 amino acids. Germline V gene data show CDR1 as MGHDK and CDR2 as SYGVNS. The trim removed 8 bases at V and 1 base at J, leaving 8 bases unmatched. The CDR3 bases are TGTGCCAGCGGAGAGCGGGGGGCGATCCAAGAGACCCAGTACTTC. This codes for CASGERGAIQETQYF.

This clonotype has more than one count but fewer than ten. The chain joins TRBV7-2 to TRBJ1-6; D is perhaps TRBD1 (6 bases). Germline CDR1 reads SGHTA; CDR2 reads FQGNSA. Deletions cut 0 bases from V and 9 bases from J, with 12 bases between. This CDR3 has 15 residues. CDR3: CASSLAGGPFSPLHF. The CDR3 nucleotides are TGTGCCAGCAGCTTAGCCGGGGGCCCCTTTTCACCCCTCCACTTT. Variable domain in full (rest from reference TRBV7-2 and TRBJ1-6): GAGVSQSPSNKVTEKGKDVELRCDPISGHTALYWYRQSLGQGLEFLIYFQGNSAPDKSGLPSDRFSAERTGGSVSTLTIQRTQQEDSAVYLCASSLAGGPFSPLHFGNGTRLTVT.

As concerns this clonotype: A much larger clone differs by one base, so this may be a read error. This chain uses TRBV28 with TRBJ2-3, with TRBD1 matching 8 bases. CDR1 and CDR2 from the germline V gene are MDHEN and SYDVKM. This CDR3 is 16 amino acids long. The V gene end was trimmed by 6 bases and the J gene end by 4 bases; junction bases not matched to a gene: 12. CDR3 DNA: TGTGCCAGCAGGCCAACCTCCCAGACAGGGGCAGATACGCAGTATTTT. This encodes CASRPTSQTGADTQYF.

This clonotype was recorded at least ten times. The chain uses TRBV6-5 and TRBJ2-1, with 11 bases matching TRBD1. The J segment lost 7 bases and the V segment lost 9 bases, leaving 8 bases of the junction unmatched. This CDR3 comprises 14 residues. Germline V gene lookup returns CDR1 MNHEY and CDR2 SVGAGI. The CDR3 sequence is CASTGTGGRNEQFF. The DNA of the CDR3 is TGTGCCAGTACCGGGACAGGGGGGAGAAATGAGCAGTTCTTC.

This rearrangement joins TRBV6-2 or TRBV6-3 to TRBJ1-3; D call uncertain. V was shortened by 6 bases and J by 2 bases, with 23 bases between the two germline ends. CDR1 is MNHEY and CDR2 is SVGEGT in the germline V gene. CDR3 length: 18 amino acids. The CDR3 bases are TGTGCCAGCAGGTCTAATCATCGGGAAGCGGGCGCTGGAAACACCATATATTTT. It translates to CASRSNHREAGAGNTIYF.

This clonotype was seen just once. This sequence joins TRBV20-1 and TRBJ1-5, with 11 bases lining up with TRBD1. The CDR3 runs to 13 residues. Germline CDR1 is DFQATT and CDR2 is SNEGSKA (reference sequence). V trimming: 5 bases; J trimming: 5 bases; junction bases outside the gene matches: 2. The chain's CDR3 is CSAWDRGYQPQHF. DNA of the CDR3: TGCAGTGCTTGGGACAGGGGGTATCAGCCCCAGCATTTT.

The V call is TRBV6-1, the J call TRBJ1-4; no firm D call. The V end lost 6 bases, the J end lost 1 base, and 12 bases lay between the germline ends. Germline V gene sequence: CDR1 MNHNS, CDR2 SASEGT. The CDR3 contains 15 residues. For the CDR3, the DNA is TGTGCCAGCAGACGAATCACCGGAACTAATGAAAAACTGTTTTTT. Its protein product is CASRRITGTNEKLFF.

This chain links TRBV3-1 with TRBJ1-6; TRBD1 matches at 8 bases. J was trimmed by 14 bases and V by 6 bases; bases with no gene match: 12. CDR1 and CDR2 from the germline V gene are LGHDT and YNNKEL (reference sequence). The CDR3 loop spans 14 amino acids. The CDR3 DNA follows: TGTGCCAGCAGTACCGGGACAGGTGGGTTGGCCCTCCACTTT. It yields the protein CASSTGTGGLALHF. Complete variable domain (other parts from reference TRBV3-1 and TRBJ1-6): DTAVSQTPKYLVTQMGNDKSIKCEQNLGHDTMYWYKQDSKKFLKIMFSYNNKELIINETVPNRFSPKSPDKAHLNLHINSLELGDSAVYFCASSTGTGGLALHFGNGTRLTVT.